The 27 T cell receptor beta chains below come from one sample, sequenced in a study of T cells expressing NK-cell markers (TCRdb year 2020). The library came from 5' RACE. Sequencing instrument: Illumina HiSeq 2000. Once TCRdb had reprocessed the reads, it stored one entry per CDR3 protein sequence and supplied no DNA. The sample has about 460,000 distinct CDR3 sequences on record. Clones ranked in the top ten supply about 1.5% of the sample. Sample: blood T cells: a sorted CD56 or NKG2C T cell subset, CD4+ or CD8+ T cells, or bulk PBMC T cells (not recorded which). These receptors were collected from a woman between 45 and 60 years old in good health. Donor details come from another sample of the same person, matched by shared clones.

This chain's CDR3 is CASIAHMGAFF. The chain couples TRBV6-5 to TRBJ1-1; the TRBD1 assignment by TCRdb is unverifiable without DNA. From germline, CDR1 is MNHEY and CDR2 SVGAGI. The CDR3 is made up of 11 amino acids.

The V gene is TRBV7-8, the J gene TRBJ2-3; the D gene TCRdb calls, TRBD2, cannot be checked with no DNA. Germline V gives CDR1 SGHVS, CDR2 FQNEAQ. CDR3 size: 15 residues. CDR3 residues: CAATGSGTSTDTQYF.

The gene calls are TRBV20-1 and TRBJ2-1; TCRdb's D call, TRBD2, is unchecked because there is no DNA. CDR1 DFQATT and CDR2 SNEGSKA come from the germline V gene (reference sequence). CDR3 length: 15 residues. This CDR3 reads CSARRLAGQGNEQFF.

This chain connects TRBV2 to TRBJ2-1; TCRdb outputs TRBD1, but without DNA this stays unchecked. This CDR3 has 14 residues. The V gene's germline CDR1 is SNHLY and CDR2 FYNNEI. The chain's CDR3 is CASLIGDMTNEQFF. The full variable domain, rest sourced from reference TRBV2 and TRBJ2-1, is EPEVTQTPSHQVTQMGQEVILRCVPISNHLYFYWYRQILGQKVEFLVSFYNNEISEKSEIFDDQFSVERPDGSNFTLKIRSTKLEDSAMYFCASLIGDMTNEQFFGPGTRLTVL.

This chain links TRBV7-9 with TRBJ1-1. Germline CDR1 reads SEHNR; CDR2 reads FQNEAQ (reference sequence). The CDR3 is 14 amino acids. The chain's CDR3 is CASSLSLPGTEAFF. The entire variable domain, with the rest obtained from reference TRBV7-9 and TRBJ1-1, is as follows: DTGVSQNPRHKITKRGQNVTFRCDPISEHNRLYWYRQTLGQGPEFLTYFQNEAQLEKSRLLSDRFSAERPKGSFSTLEIQRTEQGDSAMYLCASSLSLPGTEAFFGQGTRLTVV.

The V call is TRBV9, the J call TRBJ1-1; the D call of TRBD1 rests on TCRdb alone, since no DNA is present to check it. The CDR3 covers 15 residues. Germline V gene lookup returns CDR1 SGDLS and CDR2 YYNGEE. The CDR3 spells CASSQTTGGNTEAFF.

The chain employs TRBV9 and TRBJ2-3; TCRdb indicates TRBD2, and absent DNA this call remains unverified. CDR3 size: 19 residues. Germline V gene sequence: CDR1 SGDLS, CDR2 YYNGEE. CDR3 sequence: CASSQEGTSGRPSTDTQYF. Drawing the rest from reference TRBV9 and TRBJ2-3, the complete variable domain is DSGVTQTPKHLITATGQRVTLRCSPRSGDLSVYWYQQSLDQGLQFLIQYYNGEERAKGNILERFSAQQFPDLHSELNLSSLELGDSALYFCASSQEGTSGRPSTDTQYFGPGTRLTVL.

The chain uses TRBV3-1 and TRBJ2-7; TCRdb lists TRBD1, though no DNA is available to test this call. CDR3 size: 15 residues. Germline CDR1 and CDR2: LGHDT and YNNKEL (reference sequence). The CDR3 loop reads CASSSRQGNSYEQYF.

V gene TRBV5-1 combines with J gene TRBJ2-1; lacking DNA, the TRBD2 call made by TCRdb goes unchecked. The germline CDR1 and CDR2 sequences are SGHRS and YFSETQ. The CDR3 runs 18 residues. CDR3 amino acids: CASSLAFSAGGKYNEQFF.

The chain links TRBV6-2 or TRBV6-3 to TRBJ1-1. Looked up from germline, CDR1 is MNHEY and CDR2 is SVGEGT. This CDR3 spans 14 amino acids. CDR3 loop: CASSSKGGDTEAFF.

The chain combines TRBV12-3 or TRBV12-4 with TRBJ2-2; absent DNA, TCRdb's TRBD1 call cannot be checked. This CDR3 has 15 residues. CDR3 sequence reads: CASSKDRQGAGELFF.

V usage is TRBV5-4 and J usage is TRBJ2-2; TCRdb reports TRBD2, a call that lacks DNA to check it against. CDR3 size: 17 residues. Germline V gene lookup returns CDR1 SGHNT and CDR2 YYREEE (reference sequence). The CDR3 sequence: CASSKPRTSGRGGELFF.

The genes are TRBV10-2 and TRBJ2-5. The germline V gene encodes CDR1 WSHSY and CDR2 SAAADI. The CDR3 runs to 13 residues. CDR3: CASMNGIEETQYF.

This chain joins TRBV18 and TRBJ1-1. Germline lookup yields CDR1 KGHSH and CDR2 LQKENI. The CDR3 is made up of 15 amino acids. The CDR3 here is CASSSTRTENTEAFF.

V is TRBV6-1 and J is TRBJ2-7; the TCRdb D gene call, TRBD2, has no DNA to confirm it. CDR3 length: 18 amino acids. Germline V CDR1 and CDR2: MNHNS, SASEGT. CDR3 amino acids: CASSEYQLVGRAPYEQYF.

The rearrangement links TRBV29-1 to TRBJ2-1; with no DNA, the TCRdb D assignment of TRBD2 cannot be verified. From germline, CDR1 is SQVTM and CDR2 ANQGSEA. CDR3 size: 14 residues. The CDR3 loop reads CSVGGTSSYNEQFF.

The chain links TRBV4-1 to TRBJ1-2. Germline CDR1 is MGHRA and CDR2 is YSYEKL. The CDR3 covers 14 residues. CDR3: CASSQYGLFYGYTF.

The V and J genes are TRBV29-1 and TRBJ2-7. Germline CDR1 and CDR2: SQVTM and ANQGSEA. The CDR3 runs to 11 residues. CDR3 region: CSVSASYEQYF.

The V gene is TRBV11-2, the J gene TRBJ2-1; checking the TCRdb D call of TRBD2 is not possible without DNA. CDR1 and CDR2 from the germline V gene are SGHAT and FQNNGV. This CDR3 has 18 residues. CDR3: CASSFPTSGSSSYNEQFF.

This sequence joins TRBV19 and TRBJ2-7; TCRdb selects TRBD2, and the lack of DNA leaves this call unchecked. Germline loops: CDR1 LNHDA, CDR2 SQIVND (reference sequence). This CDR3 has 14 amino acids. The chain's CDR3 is CASSLTSGSLRQYF.

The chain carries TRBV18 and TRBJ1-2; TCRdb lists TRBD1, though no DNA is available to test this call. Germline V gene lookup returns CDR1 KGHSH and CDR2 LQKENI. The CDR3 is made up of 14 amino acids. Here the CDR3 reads CASSLRGQASGYTF.

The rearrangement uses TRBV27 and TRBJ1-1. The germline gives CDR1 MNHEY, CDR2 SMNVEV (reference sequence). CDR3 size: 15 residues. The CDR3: CASSPRTVMNTEAFF.

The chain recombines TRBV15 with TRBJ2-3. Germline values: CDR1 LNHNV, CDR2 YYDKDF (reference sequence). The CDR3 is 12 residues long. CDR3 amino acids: CATSYGTDTQYF. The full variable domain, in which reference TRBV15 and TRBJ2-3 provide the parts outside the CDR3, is DAMVIQNPRYQVTQFGKPVTLSCSQTLNHNVMYWYQQKSSQAPKLLFHYYDKDFNNEADTPDNFQSRRPNTSFCFLDIRSPGLGDTAMYLCATSYGTDTQYFGPGTRLTVL.

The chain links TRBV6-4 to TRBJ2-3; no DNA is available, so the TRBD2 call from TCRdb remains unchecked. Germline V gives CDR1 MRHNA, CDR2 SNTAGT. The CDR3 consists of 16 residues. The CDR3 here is CASSVLAGGSTDTQYF.

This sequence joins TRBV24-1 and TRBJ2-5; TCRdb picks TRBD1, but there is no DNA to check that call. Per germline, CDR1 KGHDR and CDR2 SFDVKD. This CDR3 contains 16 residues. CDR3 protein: CATSDFGQGDQETQYF.

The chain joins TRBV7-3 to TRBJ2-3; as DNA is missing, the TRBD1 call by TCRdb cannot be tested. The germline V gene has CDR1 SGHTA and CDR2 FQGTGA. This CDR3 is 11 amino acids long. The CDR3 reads CASSFSGTQYF.

CDR3 region: CASSQDGAGNTIYF. V and J are TRBV4-2 and TRBJ1-3. CDR1 LGHNA and CDR2 YNFKEQ come from the germline V gene. CDR3 length: 14 amino acids.